The present T cell receptor (beta chain) was sequenced within a study of blood T cell repertoires in COVID-19. Looking at the study overall: The analysed material was cDNA or gDNA that came from T cells, B-cell-depleted T cells, or PBMCs.

This clone appeared a single time. Using immunoSEQ multiplex PCR, the repertoire was profiled, and TCRdb retains in-frame clones only, with some absent. The sample consists of 60,000 to 75,000 clones, around nine tenths of them appearing once. The CDR3 sequence is 16 residues long. Germline V lookup: CDR1 MNHEY, CDR2 SMNVEV (reference sequence). Trimming pared 6 bases from V and 0 bases from J, leaving 14 bases between. This clonotype was sampled from an elderly woman with acute or convalescent COVID-19. This chain connects TRBV27 to TRBJ1-4; D is perhaps TRBD1 (5 bases). The specimen was peripheral blood. The CDR3 sequence is CASRHGGGTTNEKLFF. In nucleotides, the CDR3 is TGTGCCAGCAGGCACGGGGGGGGTACAACTAATGAAAAACTGTTTTTT.